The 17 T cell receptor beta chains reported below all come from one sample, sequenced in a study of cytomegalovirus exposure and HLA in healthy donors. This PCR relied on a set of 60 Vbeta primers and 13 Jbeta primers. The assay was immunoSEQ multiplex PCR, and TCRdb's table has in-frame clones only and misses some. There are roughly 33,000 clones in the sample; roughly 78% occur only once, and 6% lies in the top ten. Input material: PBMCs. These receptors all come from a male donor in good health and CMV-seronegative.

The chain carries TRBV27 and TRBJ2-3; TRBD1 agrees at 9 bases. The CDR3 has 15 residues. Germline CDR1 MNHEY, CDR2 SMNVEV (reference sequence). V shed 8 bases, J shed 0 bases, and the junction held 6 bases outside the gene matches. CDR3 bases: TGTGCCAGCCGGGACAGGGTTTCTAGCACAGATACGCAGTATTTT. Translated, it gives CASRDRVSSTDTQYF.

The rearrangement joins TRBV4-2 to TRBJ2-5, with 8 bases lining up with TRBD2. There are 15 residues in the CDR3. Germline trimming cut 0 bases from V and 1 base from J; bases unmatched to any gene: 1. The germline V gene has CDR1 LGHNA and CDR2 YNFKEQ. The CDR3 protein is CASSQDRGGQETQYF. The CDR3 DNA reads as TGTGCCAGCAGCCAAGATCGGGGGGGCCAAGAGACCCAGTACTTC.

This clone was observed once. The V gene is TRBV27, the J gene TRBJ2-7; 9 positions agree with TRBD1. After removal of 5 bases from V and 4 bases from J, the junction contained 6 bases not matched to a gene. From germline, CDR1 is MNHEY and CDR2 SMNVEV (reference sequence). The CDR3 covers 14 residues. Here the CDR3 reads CASSGGQGYYEQYF. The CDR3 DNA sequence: TGTGCCAGCAGTGGGGGACAGGGATATTACGAGCAGTACTTC.

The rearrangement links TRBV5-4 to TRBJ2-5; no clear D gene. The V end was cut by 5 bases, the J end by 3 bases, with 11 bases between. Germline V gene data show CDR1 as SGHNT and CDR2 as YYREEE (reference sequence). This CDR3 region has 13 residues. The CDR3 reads CASSSYRKETQYF. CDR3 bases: TGTGCCAGCAGTTCCTACAGAAAAGAGACCCAGTACTTC.

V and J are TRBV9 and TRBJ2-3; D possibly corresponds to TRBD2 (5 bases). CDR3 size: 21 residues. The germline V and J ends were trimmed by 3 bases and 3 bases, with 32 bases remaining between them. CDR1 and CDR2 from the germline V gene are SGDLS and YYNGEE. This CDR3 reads CASSALSLGGPSFDQTDTQYF. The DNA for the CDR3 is TGTGCCAGCAGCGCCCTTAGTCTTGGAGGCCCATCCTTCGACCAAACAGATACGCAGTATTTT.

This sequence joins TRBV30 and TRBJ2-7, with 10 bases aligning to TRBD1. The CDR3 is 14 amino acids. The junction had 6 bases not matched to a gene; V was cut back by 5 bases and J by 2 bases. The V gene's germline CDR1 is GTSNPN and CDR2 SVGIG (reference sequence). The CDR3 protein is CAWGRGQGPYEQYF. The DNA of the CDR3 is TGTGCCTGGGGCAGGGGACAGGGGCCCTACGAGCAGTACTTC.

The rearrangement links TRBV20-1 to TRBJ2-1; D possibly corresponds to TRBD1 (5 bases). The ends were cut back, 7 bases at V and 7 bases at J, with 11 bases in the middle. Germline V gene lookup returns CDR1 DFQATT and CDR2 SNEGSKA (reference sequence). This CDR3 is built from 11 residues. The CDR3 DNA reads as TGCAGTGTACAGGCAGGGAATGAGCAGTTCTTC. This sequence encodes CSVQAGNEQFF.

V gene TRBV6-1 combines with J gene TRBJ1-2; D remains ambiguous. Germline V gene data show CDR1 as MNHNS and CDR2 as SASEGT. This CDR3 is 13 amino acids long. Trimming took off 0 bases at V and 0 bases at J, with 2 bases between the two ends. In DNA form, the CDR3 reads TGTGCCAGCAGTGAAGCTACTAACTATGGCTACACCTTC. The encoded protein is CASSEATNYGYTF.

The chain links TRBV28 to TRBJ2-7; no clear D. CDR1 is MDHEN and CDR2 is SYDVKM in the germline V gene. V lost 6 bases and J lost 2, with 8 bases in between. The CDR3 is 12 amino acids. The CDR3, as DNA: TGTGCCAGCAGGGGCAGAACCTACGAGCAGTACTTC. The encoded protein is CASRGRTYEQYF.

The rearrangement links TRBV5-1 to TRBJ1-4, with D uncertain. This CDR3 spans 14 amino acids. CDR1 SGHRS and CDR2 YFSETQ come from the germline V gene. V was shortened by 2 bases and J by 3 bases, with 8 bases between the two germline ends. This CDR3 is CASSFEESNEKLFF. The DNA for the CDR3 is TGCGCCAGCAGCTTTGAAGAGTCTAATGAAAAACTGTTTTTT.

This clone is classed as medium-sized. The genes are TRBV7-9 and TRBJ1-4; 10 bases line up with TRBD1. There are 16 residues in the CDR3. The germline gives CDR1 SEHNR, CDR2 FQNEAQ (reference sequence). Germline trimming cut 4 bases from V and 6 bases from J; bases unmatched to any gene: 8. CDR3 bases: TGTGCCAGCAGCTCAAGAGACAGGGGGCGGGATGAAAAACTGTTTTTT. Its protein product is CASSSRDRGRDEKLFF.

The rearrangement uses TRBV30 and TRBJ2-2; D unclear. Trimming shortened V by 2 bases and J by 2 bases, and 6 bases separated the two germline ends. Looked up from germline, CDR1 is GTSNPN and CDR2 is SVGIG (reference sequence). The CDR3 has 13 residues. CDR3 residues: CAWSNTNTGELFF. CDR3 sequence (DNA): TGTGCCTGGAGTAACACAAACACCGGGGAGCTGTTTTTT.

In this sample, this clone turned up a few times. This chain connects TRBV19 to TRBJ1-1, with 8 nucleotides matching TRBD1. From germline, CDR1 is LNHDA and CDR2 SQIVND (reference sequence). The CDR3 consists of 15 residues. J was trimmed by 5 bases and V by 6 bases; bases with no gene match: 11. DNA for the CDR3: TGTGCCAGTAGCCTGACAGGGGATGGGTCAACTGAAGCTTTCTTT. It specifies CASSLTGDGSTEAFF.

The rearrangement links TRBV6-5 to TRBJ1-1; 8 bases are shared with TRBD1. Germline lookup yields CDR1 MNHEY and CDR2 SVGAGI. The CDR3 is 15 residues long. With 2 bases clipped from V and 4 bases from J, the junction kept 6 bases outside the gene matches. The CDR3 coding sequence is TGTGCCAGCAGTTACACCGGACAGGGTGGCACTGAAGCTTTCTTT. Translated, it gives CASSYTGQGGTEAFF.

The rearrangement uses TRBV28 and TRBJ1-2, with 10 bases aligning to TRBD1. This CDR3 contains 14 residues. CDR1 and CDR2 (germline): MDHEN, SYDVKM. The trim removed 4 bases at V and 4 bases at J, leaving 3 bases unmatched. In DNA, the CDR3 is TGTGCCAGCAGTTCCGGGACAGGGGTCTATGGCTACACCTTC. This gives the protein CASSSGTGVYGYTF.

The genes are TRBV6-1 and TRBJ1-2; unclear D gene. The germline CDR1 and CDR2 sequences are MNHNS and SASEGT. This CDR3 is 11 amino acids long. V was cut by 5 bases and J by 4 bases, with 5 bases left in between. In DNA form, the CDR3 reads TGTGCCAGCAGTTACAGCTATGGCTACACCTTC. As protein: CASSYSYGYTF.

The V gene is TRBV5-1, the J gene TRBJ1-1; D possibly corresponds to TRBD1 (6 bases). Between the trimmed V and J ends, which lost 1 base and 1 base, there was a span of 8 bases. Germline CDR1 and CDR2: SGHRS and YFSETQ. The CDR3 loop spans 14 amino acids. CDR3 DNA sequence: TGCGCCAGCAGCTTGTTGGGGGCGAACACTGAAGCTTTCTTT. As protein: CASSLLGANTEAFF. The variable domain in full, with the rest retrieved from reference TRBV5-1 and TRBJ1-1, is KAGVTQTPRYLIKTRGQQVTLSCSPISGHRSVSWYQQTPGQGLQFLFEYFSETQRNKGNFPGRFSGRQFSNSRSEMNVSTLELGDSALYLCASSLLGANTEAFFGQGTRLTVV.